The 10 T cell receptor beta chains below were found in one sample sequenced in a study of cytomegalovirus exposure and HLA in healthy donors. The PCR was carried out with 60 Vbeta primers and 13 Jbeta primers. The repertoire was sequenced with immunoSEQ multiplex PCR; TCRdb's copy has only in-frame clones and lacks some. The table has roughly 63,000 clones, roughly 71% seen once. Sequenced: PBMCs. These receptors originate from a man over 45 in good health and CMV-seropositive.

The rearrangement uses TRBV6-5 and TRBJ2-7; 7 bases agree with TRBD1. J was trimmed by 1 base and V by 6 bases; bases with no gene match: 9. This CDR3 has 15 residues. CDR1 is MNHEY, CDR2 SVGAGI, per germline. The chain's CDR3 is CASRAGTAPSYEQYF. CDR3 in DNA: TGTGCCAGCAGGGCCGGGACAGCACCTTCCTACGAGCAGTACTTC.

V and J are TRBV7-6 and TRBJ2-3; 10 positions match TRBD2. Trimming removed 1 base from V and 4 bases from J; junction bases left unmatched: 5. The CDR3 totals 16 residues. From germline, CDR1 is SGHVS and CDR2 FNYEAQ. The CDR3, as DNA: TGTGCCAGCAGCTTAGGAGGGGGGACTAGCGCAGATACGCAGTATTTT. It specifies CASSLGGGTSADTQYF. The whole variable domain, filled in from reference TRBV7-6 and TRBJ2-3, reads GAGVSQSPRYKVTKRGQDVALRCDPISGHVSLYWYRQALGQGPEFLTYFNYEAQQDKSGLPNDRFSAERPEGSISTLTIQRTEQRDSAMYRCASSLGGGTSADTQYFGPGTRLTVL.

V gene TRBV6-1 combines with J gene TRBJ1-4, with 7 positions matching TRBD1. The CDR3 spans 16 residues. Germline values: CDR1 MNHNS, CDR2 SASEGT. The V gene end was trimmed by 4 bases and the J gene end by 6 bases; junction bases not matched to a gene: 11. The CDR3 nucleotides are TGTGCCAGCAGTGGATTGCCGGGACAGTGGGATGAAAAACTGTTTTTT. It yields the protein CASSGLPGQWDEKLFF.

J is TRBJ2-2 and V is TRBV30; unclear D gene. Per germline, CDR1 GTSNPN and CDR2 SVGIG (reference sequence). CDR3 length: 12 amino acids. The V and J ends lost 1 base and 7 bases respectively, with 7 bases between them. Here the CDR3 reads CAWSAPFGELFF. Here the CDR3 DNA reads TGTGCCTGGAGTGCTCCCTTCGGGGAGCTGTTTTTT.

CDR3 coding DNA: TGTGCCAGCAGCGGGACAGGATACAATGAGCAGTTCTTC. Translation gives CASSGTGYNEQFF. The chain has TRBV9 and TRBJ2-1; 7 bases agree with TRBD1. V lost 3 bases and J lost 4; bases outside the gene matches: 1. The CDR3 loop spans 13 amino acids. Per germline, CDR1 SGDLS and CDR2 YYNGEE.

This sequence joins TRBV9 and TRBJ2-1; 11 bases align to TRBD1. Germline assignment: CDR1 SGDLS and CDR2 YYNGEE. Trimming cost V 3 bases and J 6 bases; bases outside gene matches: 8. The CDR3 is 16 amino acids. CDR3 loop: CASSARGDRGFNEQFF. In DNA form, the CDR3 reads TGTGCCAGCAGCGCCCGAGGGGACAGGGGGTTCAATGAGCAGTTCTTC.

The V call is TRBV7-8, the J call TRBJ2-1; 8 bases line up with TRBD2. V lost 3 bases and J lost 8; bases outside the gene matches: 3. Germline-derived CDR1 and CDR2 are SGHVS and FQNEAQ. The CDR3 extends over 13 amino acids. The CDR3 DNA follows: TGTGCCAGCAGCTTGCGGGGGGATGATGAGCAGTTCTTC. It specifies CASSLRGDDEQFF.

The rearrangement joins TRBV2 to TRBJ2-7, with TRBD2 as a possible D gene (5 bases). The CDR3 spans 13 residues. The V and J ends lost 7 bases and 1 base respectively, with 11 bases between them. The germline CDR1 and CDR2 sequences are SNHLY and FYNNEI. CDR3 nucleotide sequence: TGTGCCAGCATTAACGGGATGTCCTACGAGCAGTACTTC. Its translation is CASINGMSYEQYF.

The genes are TRBV20-1 and TRBJ2-7; D call uncertain. The CDR3 has 11 residues. The V end lost 6 bases, the J end lost 3 bases, and 9 bases lay between the germline ends. Per germline, CDR1 DFQATT and CDR2 SNEGSKA (reference sequence). CDR3 amino acids: CSAKHDYEQYF. DNA for the CDR3: TGCAGTGCAAAGCACGACTACGAGCAGTACTTC.

The V call is TRBV11-2, the J call TRBJ1-6; D unresolved. Trimming took off 4 bases at V and 0 bases at J, with 10 bases between the two ends. Per germline, CDR1 SGHAT and CDR2 FQNNGV. The CDR3 has 16 amino acids. CDR3 DNA: TGTGCCAGCAGCTGGGCGGGGAACTCCTATAATTCACCCCTCCACTTT. As protein: CASSWAGNSYNSPLHF. Together with reference TRBV11-2 and TRBJ1-6, the CDR3 gives the full variable domain: EAGVAQSPRYKIIEKRQSVAFWCNPISGHATLYWYQQILGQGPKLLIQFQNNGVVDDSQLPKDRFSAERLKGVDSTLKIQPAKLEDSAVYLCASSWAGNSYNSPLHFGNGTRLTVT.